The entry below describes one T cell receptor (beta chain). Germline CDR1 reads MNHEY; CDR2 reads SVGAGI. This CDR3 region has 12 residues. V gave up 8 bases and J gave up 8 bases; unmatched junction bases: 5. The source of the sample is a study of T cell responses to AZD1222 COVID-19 vaccine. Some clones are missing from TCRdb's copy, which holds only in-frame ones; the method was immunoSEQ multiplex PCR. The table lists 120,000 to 150,000 clones, 75% to 95% of them singletons, with approximately 3% in the top ten. The chain links TRBV6-5 to TRBJ1-4, with 7 bases matching TRBD1. The sample here was peripheral blood, taken on day 0 of MenACWY control vaccination. The source of this sequence is an adult in good health. The CDR3 loop is CASSSDREKLFF. As DNA, the CDR3 is TGTGCCAGCTCCTCGGACAGGGAAAAACTGTTTTTT.